This entry lists 10 T cell receptor beta chains sequenced from one sample in a study of cytomegalovirus exposure and HLA in healthy donors. Using immunoSEQ multiplex PCR, the repertoire was profiled, and TCRdb retains in-frame clones only, with some absent. The table lists some 140,000 clones, 70% to 90% of them singletons, with about 2.7% in the top ten. What was sequenced was PBMCs. The origin of the receptors is a man between 18 and 29 years old in good health and CMV-seronegative.

The chain combines TRBV10-3 with TRBJ2-1, with D possibly matching TRBD2 (7 bases). Germline V gene lookup returns CDR1 ENHRY and CDR2 SYGVKD. V was shortened by 8 bases and J by 8 bases, with 19 bases between the two germline ends. This CDR3 comprises 14 residues. This CDR3 reads CAIGREGGLYEQFF. CDR3 bases: TGTGCCATCGGAAGGGAGGGGGGTTTGTATGAGCAGTTCTTC.

The CDR3 DNA sequence: TGTGCCAGCAGTGCACCGGGACTAGCGGCGAACAATGAGCAGTTCTTC. Translation gives CASSAPGLAANNEQFF. The V and J genes are TRBV2 and TRBJ2-1; 11 nucleotides line up with TRBD2. V trimming: 4 bases; J trimming: 5 bases; junction bases outside the gene matches: 7. Germline V CDR1 and CDR2: SNHLY, FYNNEI. The CDR3 is 16 amino acids.

The chain uses TRBV6-1 and TRBJ2-7; tentative D call: TRBD2 (5 bases). The CDR3 spans 14 residues. The germline V gene encodes CDR1 MNHNS and CDR2 SASEGT. Trimming removed 2 bases at V and 0 bases at J, with 8 bases between. CDR3 nucleotides: TGTGCCAGCAGTGAACTACGGGGCTCCTACGAGCAGTACTTC. Its translation is CASSELRGSYEQYF.

The rearrangement links TRBV2 to TRBJ1-2, with a tentative D call TRBD1 (6 bases). This CDR3 spans 12 amino acids. CDR1 and CDR2 from the germline V gene are SNHLY and FYNNEI. The V end was cut by 8 bases, the J end by 4 bases, with 11 bases between. CDR3 amino acids: CASAGAGYGYTF. CDR3 coding DNA: TGTGCCAGCGCAGGGGCGGGCTATGGCTACACCTTC. The full variable domain, its missing parts supplied by reference TRBV2 and TRBJ1-2, is EPEVTQTPSHQVTQMGQEVILRCVPISNHLYFYWYRQILGQKVEFLVSFYNNEISEKSEIFDDQFSVERPDGSNFTLKIRSTKLEDSAMYFCASAGAGYGYTFGSGTRLTVV.

The V gene is TRBV6-6, the J gene TRBJ1-3; TRBD1 is a possible D gene (5 bases). V lost 6 bases, J lost 6 bases, and 15 bases lay in between. The CDR3 spans 14 residues. The germline V gene has CDR1 MNHNY and CDR2 SVGAGI (reference sequence). The CDR3 DNA reads as TGTGCCAGCAGGCCCGGGGGGGGGAAAAACACCATATATTTT. It encodes CASRPGGGKNTIYF.

The gene calls are TRBV6-5 and TRBJ1-4, with D perhaps matching TRBD1 (5 bases). The CDR3 loop spans 14 amino acids. Germline V lookup: CDR1 MNHEY, CDR2 SVGAGI. V lost 5 bases and J 5 bases, leaving 12 bases between the germline ends. CDR3 loop: CASSDSQANEKLFF. The CDR3 DNA follows: TGTGCCAGCAGTGACAGTCAGGCGAATGAAAAACTGTTTTTT.

The J gene is TRBJ1-2, the V gene TRBV7-6; 7 bases agree with TRBD1. Germline values: CDR1 SGHVS, CDR2 FNYEAQ. This CDR3 has 14 residues. Unmatched junction bases numbered 6, after V lost 4 bases and J lost 4 bases. In nucleotides, the CDR3 is TGTGCCAGCAGCTCGACAGGGTCCGGCTATGGCTACACCTTC. Its translation is CASSSTGSGYGYTF.

J is TRBJ2-3 and V is TRBV6-1; D may be TRBD2 (6 bases). Trimming stripped 11 bases from V and 4 bases from J, with 19 bases between. CDR3 length: 14 amino acids. Per germline, CDR1 MNHNS and CDR2 SASEGT. DNA of the CDR3: TGTGCCGGGATTGGGGGGTACCCGTCAGATACGCAGTATTTT. It is translated as CAGIGGYPSDTQYF.

This chain uses TRBV6-5 with TRBJ2-7; 10 nucleotides agree with TRBD1. CDR1 MNHEY and CDR2 SVGAGI come from the germline V gene. V was pared by 5 bases and J by 5 bases, with 3 bases of the junction left unmatched. CDR3 size: 13 residues. The CDR3 loop reads CASSPGTGDEQYF. In DNA form, the CDR3 reads TGTGCCAGCAGTCCCGGGACAGGGGACGAGCAGTACTTC.

The chain recombines TRBV6-1 with TRBJ1-1; D is possibly TRBD1 (6 bases). CDR3 length equals 14 residues. Trimming removed 6 bases from V and 3 bases from J, with 14 bases in between. Germline-derived CDR1 and CDR2 are MNHNS and SASEGT. For the CDR3, the DNA is TGTGCCAGCAGCCGCAGGGGTATGGACACTGAAGCTTTCTTT. This encodes CASSRRGMDTEAFF.